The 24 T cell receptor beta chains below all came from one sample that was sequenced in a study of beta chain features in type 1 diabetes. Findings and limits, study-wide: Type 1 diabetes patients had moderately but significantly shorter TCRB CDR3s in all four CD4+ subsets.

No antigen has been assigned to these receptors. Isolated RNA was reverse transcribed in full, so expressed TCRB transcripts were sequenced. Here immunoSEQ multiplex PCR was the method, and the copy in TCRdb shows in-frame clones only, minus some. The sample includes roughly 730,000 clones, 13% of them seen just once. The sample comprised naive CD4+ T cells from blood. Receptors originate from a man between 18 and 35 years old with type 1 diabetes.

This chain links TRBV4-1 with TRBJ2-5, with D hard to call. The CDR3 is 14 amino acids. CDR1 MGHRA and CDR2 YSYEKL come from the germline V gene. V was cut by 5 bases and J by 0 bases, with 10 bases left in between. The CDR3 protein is CASSSPAYQETQYF. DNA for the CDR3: TGCGCCAGCAGCAGTCCCGCGTACCAAGAGACCCAGTACTTC.

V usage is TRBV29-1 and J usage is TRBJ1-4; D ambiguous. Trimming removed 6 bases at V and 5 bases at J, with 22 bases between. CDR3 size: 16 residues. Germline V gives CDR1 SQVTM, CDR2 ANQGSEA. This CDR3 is CSVSLVGRTLNEKLFF. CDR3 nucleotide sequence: TGCAGCGTCTCTCTGGTCGGCAGGACCTTAAATGAAAAACTGTTTTTT.

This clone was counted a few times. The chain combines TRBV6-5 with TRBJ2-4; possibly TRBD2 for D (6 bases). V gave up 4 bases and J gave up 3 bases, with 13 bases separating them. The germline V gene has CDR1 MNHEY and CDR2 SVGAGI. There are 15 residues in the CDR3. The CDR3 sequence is CASSSAGSGKNIQYF. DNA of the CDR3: TGTGCCAGCAGTTCTGCGGGGTCGGGCAAAAACATTCAGTACTTC.

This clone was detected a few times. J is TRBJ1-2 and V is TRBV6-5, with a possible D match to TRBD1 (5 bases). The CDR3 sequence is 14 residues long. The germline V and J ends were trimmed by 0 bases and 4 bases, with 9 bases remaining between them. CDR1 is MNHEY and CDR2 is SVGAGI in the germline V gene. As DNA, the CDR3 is TGTGCCAGCAGTTACTCGCGACAGAGCTATGGCTACACCTTC. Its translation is CASSYSRQSYGYTF.

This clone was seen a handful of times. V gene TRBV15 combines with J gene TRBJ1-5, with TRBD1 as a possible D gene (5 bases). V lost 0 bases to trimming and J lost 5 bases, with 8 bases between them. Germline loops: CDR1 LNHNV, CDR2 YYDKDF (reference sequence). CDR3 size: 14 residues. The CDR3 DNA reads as TGTGCCACCAGCAGAGATCAAGGGGATCAGCCCCAGCATTTT. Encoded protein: CATSRDQGDQPQHF.

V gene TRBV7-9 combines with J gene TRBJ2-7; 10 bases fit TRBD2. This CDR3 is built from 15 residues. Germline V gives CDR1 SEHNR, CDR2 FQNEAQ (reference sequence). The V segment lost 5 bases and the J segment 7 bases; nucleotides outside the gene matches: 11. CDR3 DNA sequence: TGTGCCAGCAGCCCCGCTAGCGGGGGTCCCAGGGAGCAGTACTTC. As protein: CASSPASGGPREQYF. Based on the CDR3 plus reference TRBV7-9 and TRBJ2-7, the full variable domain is DTGVSQNPRHKITKRGQNVTFRCDPISEHNRLYWYRQTLGQGPEFLTYFQNEAQLEKSRLLSDRFSAERPKGSFSTLEIQRTEQGDSAMYLCASSPASGGPREQYFGPGTRLTVT.

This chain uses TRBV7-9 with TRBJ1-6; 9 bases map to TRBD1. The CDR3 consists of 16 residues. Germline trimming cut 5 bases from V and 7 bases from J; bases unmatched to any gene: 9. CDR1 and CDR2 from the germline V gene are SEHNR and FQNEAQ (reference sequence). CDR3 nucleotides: TGTGCCAGCAGCCAAGCCCTGACAGGGGGAAATTCACCCCTCCACTTT. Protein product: CASSQALTGGNSPLHF.

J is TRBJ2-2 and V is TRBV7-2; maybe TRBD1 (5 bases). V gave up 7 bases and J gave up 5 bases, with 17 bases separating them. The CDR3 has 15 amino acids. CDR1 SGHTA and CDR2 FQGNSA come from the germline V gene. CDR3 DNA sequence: TGTGCCAGCACCCCCATGGGGCCTTCTACCGGGGAGCTGTTTTTT. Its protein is CASTPMGPSTGELFF.

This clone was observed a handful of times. For the CDR3, the DNA is TGTGCCAGCAGTTACTCGTTTGGGAGCACAGATACGCAGTATTTT. This sequence encodes CASSYSFGSTDTQYF. This chain joins TRBV6-5 and TRBJ2-3; D is unclear. With 0 bases removed from V and 0 bases from J, the gap between germline ends came to 7 bases. Germline CDR1 MNHEY, CDR2 SVGAGI. CDR3 length: 15 residues.

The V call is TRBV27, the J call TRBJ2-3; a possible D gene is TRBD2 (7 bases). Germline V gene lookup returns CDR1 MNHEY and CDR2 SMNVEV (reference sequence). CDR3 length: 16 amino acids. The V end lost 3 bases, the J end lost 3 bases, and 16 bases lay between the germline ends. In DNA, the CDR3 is TGTGCCAGCAGTTTCTGGGGGGGGGCTGGGACAGATACGCAGTATTTT. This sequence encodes CASSFWGGAGTDTQYF.

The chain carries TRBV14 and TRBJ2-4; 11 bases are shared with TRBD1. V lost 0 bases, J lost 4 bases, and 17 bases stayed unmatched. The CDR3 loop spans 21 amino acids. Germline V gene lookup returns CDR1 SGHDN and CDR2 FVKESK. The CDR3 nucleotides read TGTGCCAGCAGCCAAGAGCAGAGTTGGACAGGGGGCCGAGACGCGAAAAACATTCAGTACTTC. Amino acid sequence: CASSQEQSWTGGRDAKNIQYF. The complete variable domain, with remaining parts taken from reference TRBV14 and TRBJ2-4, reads EAGVTQFPSHSVIEKGQTVTLRCDPISGHDNLYWYRRVMGKEIKFLLHFVKESKQDESGMPNNRFLAERTGGTYSTLKVQPAELEDSGVYFCASSQEQSWTGGRDAKNIQYFGAGTRLSVL.

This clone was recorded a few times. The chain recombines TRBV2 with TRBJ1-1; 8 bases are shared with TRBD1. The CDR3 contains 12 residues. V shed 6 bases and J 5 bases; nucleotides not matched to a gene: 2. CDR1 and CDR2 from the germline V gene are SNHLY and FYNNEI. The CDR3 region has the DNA TGTGCCAGCAGGCGGACAGGGACTGAAGCTTTCTTT. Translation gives CASRRTGTEAFF.

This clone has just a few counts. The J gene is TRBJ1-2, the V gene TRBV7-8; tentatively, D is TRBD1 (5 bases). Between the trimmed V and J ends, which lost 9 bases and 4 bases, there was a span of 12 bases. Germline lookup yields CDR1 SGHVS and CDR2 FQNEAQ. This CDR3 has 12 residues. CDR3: CASSTAAYGYTF. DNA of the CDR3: TGTGCCAGTTCGACAGCCGCCTATGGCTACACCTTC.

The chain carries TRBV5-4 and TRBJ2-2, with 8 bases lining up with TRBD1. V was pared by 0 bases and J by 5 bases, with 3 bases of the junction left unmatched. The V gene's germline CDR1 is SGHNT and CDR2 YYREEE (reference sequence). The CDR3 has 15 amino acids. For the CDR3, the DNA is TGTGCCAGCAGCTTGGCGGACAGGGCTACCGGGGAGCTGTTTTTT. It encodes CASSLADRATGELFF.

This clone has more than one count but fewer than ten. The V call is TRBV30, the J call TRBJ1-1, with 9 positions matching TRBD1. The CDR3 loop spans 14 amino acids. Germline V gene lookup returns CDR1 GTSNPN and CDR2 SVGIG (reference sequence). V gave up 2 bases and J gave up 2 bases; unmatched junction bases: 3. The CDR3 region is CAWSQDRGNTEAFF. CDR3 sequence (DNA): TGTGCCTGGAGTCAGGACAGGGGAAACACTGAAGCTTTCTTT.

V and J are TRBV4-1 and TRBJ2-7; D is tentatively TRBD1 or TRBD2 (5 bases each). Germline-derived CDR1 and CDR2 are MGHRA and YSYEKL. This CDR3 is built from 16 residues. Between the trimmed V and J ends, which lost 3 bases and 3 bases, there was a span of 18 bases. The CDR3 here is CASSQAPGTEFYEQYF. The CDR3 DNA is TGCGCCAGCAGCCAGGCCCCCGGGACGGAATTCTACGAGCAGTACTTC.

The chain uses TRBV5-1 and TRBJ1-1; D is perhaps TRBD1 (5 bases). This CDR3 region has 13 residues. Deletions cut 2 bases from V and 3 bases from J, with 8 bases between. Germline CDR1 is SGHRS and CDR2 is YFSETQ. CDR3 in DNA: TGCGCCAGCAGCTTTTCGGGGGACACTGAAGCTTTCTTT. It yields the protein CASSFSGDTEAFF.

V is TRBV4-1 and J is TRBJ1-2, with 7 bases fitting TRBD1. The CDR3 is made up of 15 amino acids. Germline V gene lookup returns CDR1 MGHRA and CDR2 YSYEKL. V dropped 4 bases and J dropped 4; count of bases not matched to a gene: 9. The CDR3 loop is CASSLGQEAPYGYTF. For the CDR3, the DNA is TGCGCCAGCAGCCTTGGACAGGAGGCTCCCTATGGCTACACCTTC.

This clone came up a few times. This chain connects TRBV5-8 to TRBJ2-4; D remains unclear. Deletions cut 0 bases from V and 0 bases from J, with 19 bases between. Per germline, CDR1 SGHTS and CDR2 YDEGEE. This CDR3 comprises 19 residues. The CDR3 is CASSLGVTMSPRAKNIQYF. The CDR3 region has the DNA TGTGCCAGCAGCTTGGGTGTTACCATGTCACCCAGAGCCAAAAACATTCAGTACTTC. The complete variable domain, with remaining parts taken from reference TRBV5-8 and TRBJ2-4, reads EAGVTQSPTHLIKTRGQQATLRCSPISGHTSVYWYQQALGLGLQFLLWYDEGEERNRGNFPPRFSGRQFPNYSSELNVNALELEDSALYLCASSLGVTMSPRAKNIQYFGAGTRLSVL.

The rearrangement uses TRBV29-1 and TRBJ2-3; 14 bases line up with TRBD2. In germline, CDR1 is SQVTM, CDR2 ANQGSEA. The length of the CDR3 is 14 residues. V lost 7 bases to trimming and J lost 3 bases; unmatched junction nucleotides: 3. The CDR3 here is CSAWTSGGTDTQYF. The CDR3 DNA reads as TGCAGCGCCTGGACTAGCGGGGGGACAGATACGCAGTATTTT.

CDR3 bases: TGTGCCAGCACTAAGGGGTACTATCAGCCCCAGCATTTT. Protein product: CASTKGYYQPQHF. The chain recombines TRBV6-6 with TRBJ1-5, with D tentatively TRBD1 (5 bases). Per the germline V gene, CDR1 is MNHNY and CDR2 is SVGAGI (reference sequence). Trimming shortened V by 7 bases and J by 5 bases, and 12 bases separated the two germline ends. This CDR3 contains 13 residues.

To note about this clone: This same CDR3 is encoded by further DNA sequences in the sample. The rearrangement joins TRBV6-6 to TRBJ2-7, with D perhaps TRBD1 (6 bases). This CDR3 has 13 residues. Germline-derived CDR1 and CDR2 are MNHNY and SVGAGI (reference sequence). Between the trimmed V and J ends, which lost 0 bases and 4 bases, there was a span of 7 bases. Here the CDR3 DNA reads TGTGCCAGCAGTTACTCGACAGGTTACGAGCAGTACTTC. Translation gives CASSYSTGYEQYF.

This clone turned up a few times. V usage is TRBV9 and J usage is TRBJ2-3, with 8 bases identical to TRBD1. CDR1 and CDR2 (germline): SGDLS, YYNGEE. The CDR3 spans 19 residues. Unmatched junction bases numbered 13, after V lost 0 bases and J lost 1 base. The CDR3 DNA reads TGTGCCAGCAGCGTAGCCCCTGCCGGTGGGACAGGCCGCACAGATACGCAGTATTTT. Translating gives CASSVAPAGGTGRTDTQYF.

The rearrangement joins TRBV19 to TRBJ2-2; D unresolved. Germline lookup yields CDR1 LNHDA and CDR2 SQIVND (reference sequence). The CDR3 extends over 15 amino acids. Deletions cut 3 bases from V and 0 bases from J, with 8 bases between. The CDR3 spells CASSIYAANTGELFF. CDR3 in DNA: TGTGCCAGTAGTATTTACGCAGCGAACACCGGGGAGCTGTTTTTT.